What follows are 11 T cell receptor beta chains derived from one specimen sequenced in a study of T cells in Graves' hyperthyroidism and ophthalmopathy. There were TCR beta CDR3 regions amplified from RNA transcripts. HTBI primers drove first-round RT-PCR of the TCR CDR3. One entry per CDR3 protein results from TCRdb running MiXCR on the multiplex PCR reads. Altogether almost 500,000 distinct CDR3 sequences are present, about 20% being singletons, with the ten largest covering less than 65%. The specimen sequenced was blood. All receptors derive from a woman aged 70-85 years with Graves' ophthalmopathy.

This clonotype turned up a few times. J is TRBJ1-4 and V is TRBV30, with a possible D match to TRBD1 (5 bases). Per the germline V gene, CDR1 is GTSNPN and CDR2 is SVGIG (reference sequence). This CDR3 is built from 13 residues. V was pared by 3 bases and J by 10 bases, with 15 bases between. The CDR3 is CAWSPGQGAKLFF. In nucleotides, the CDR3 is TGTGCCTGGAGCCCAGGGCAGGGAGCAAAACTGTTTTTT.

V is TRBV5-1 and J is TRBJ2-7; the D is unclear. The V gene's germline CDR1 is SGHRS and CDR2 YFSETQ. This CDR3 has 14 amino acids. V gave up 0 bases and J gave up 3 bases, with 10 bases separating them. CDR3 DNA: TGCGCCAGCAGCTTGGCCCGGCAGAACTACGAGCAGTACTTC. Its translation: CASSLARQNYEQYF. Complete variable domain (other parts from reference TRBV5-1 and TRBJ2-7): KAGVTQTPRYLIKTRGQQVTLSCSPISGHRSVSWYQQTPGQGLQFLFEYFSETQRNKGNFPGRFSGRQFSNSRSEMNVSTLELGDSALYLCASSLARQNYEQYFGPGTRLTVT.

This chain links TRBV3-1 with TRBJ1-5, with TRBD1 as a possible D gene (6 bases). CDR3 length: 13 residues. Deletions cut 3 bases from V and 6 bases from J, with 9 bases between. Germline V CDR1 and CDR2: LGHDT, YNNKEL (reference sequence). The CDR3 is CASSQGAAQPQHF. As DNA, the CDR3 is TGTGCCAGCAGCCAGGGGGCGGCTCAGCCCCAGCATTTT.

The chain has TRBV5-1 and TRBJ1-4, with 7 nucleotides matching TRBD1. With 3 bases clipped from V and 4 bases from J, the junction kept 6 bases outside the gene matches. The germline CDR1 and CDR2 sequences are SGHRS and YFSETQ. The CDR3 is 15 amino acids. The CDR3 here is CASSSTTGRNEKLFF. The CDR3 DNA is TGCGCCAGCAGCTCAACGACAGGGCGTAATGAAAAACTGTTTTTT.

The chain employs TRBV14 and TRBJ2-5; D unresolved. The CDR3 covers 15 residues. Germline CDR1 reads SGHDN; CDR2 reads FVKESK. V was clipped by 0 bases and J by 3 bases, with 11 bases between them. The CDR3 protein is CASSQDRWAEETQYF. The CDR3 DNA follows: TGTGCCAGCAGCCAAGACAGGTGGGCAGAAGAGACCCAGTACTTC.

This clonotype was seen at least ten times. This chain uses TRBV6-2 or TRBV6-3 with TRBJ2-5; possible D gene TRBD2, 6 bases. Germline V gives CDR1 MNHEY, CDR2 SVGEGT. The CDR3 runs 14 residues. V lost 5 bases and J 5 bases, leaving 15 bases between the germline ends. In DNA, the CDR3 is TGTGCCAGCAGTATTTCGGGAGTTCGGGAGACCCAGTACTTC. Translated: CASSISGVRETQYF.

Ten or more counts support this clonotype. The chain uses TRBV24-1 and TRBJ2-1; tentatively, D is TRBD2 (5 bases). From germline, CDR1 is KGHDR and CDR2 SFDVKD. Trimming stripped 3 bases from V and 0 bases from J, with 11 bases between. The CDR3 has 16 amino acids. The CDR3 region is CATSDNTGSSYNEQFF. The CDR3 nucleotides are TGTGCCACCAGTGATAACACTGGGAGCTCCTACAATGAGCAGTTCTTC.

In its sample, this clonotype was seen a few times. The chain links TRBV12-3 or TRBV12-4 to TRBJ2-5; D is unclear. V was cut by 4 bases and J by 7 bases, with 10 bases left in between. The CDR3 length is 12 residues. The CDR3: CASSSTTGTQYF. The CDR3 DNA is TGTGCCAGCAGTTCCACCACTGGGACCCAGTACTTC.

A note on this clonotype: This may stem from a read error, because a much larger clone lies one nucleotide away. The conserved phenylalanine or tryptophan is not found at the CDR3 terminus, so this likely reflects a read error. This sequence joins TRBV6-2 or TRBV6-3 and TRBJ2-1; D possibly matches TRBD1 or TRBD2 (6 bases each). Trimming removed 6 bases at V and 2 bases at J, with 17 bases between. There are 16 residues in the CDR3. Looked up from germline, CDR1 is MNHEY and CDR2 is SVGEGT. CDR3 bases: TGTGCCAGCAGCTACAAGGGGGGTACGCCCTACAATGAGCAGTTCTCC. It translates to CASSYKGGTPYNEQFS.

This clonotype showed up just a few times. The chain carries TRBV20-1 and TRBJ1-2; D is ambiguous. Germline loops: CDR1 DFQATT, CDR2 SNEGSKA (reference sequence). This CDR3 is 11 amino acids long. Trimming removed 1 base from V and 7 bases from J, with 7 bases in between. Here the CDR3 reads CSARGVFGYTF. DNA of the CDR3: TGCAGTGCTAGAGGGGTATTTGGCTACACCTTC.

This clonotype has a handful of counts. The V and J genes are TRBV28 and TRBJ2-7, with D perhaps assigned TRBD1 or TRBD2 (5 bases each). Trimming took 7 bases from V and 3 from J, leaving 16 bases between them. The V gene's germline CDR1 is MDHEN and CDR2 SYDVKM. The CDR3 is 14 residues long. CDR3 DNA sequence: TGTGCCAGCACGGCAGGGACGGTTCACTACGAGCAGTACTTC. Translation gives CASTAGTVHYEQYF.